Listed here are 18 T cell receptor beta chains from one sample, sequenced in a study of blood T cell repertoires in COVID-19. Here immunoSEQ multiplex PCR was the method, and the copy in TCRdb shows in-frame clones only, minus some. The sample shows about 200,000 clones, under 90% of them seen only once. Sequences were obtained from peripheral blood. The receptors stem from a human donor in a cohort sampled during active COVID-19.

This sequence joins TRBV6-6 and TRBJ1-4; perhaps TRBD1 as D (5 bases). Trimming took off 6 bases at V and 5 bases at J, with 16 bases between the two ends. CDR1 is MNHNY and CDR2 is SVGAGI in the germline V gene (reference sequence). The CDR3 loop spans 15 amino acids. The DNA for the CDR3 is TGTGCCAGCAGGGCGACGGGACTTCCAAATGAAAAACTGTTTTTT. Protein: CASRATGLPNEKLFF.

This chain uses TRBV27 with TRBJ1-1, with TRBD1 matching over 9 bases. This CDR3 comprises 17 residues. Trimming at V came to 5 bases and at J to 4 bases, leaving 14 bases not matched to a gene. CDR1 MNHEY and CDR2 SMNVEV come from the germline V gene (reference sequence). The CDR3 loop is CASSLRRGTGGLTEAFF. The CDR3 DNA follows: TGTGCCAGCAGTCTCAGGCGGGGAACAGGGGGCCTCACTGAAGCTTTCTTT.

V and J are TRBV7-9 and TRBJ2-3, with D uncertain. V was cut by 2 bases and J by 1 base, with 13 bases left in between. The CDR3 loop spans 16 amino acids. The germline V gene encodes CDR1 SEHNR and CDR2 FQNEAQ (reference sequence). The CDR3 DNA follows: TGTGCCAGCAGCTTATCGTACGGAGAGGGCACAGATACGCAGTATTTT. Its protein is CASSLSYGEGTDTQYF. Full variable domain (rest looked up from reference TRBV7-9 and TRBJ2-3): DTGVSQNPRHKITKRGQNVTFRCDPISEHNRLYWYRQTLGQGPEFLTYFQNEAQLEKSRLLSDRFSAERPKGSFSTLEIQRTEQGDSAMYLCASSLSYGEGTDTQYFGPGTRLTVL.

Details on this clone: The germline gene is not matched at one end of the junction; a read error may be the cause. The rearrangement joins TRBV5-1 to TRBJ1-1; D perhaps matches TRBD1 (6 bases). CDR3 length: 12 amino acids. The germline CDR1 and CDR2 sequences are SGHRS and YFSETQ. The CDR3 reads CASSRLQGDRTF. CDR3 in DNA: TGCGCCAGCAGTCGTTTACAGGGAGATAGGACCTTT.

The chain links TRBV6-1 to TRBJ2-7; a weak D match, TRBD1 (5 bases). The ends were cut back, 0 bases at V and 3 bases at J, with 9 bases in the middle. Germline CDR1 reads MNHNS; CDR2 reads SASEGT. CDR3 length equals 14 residues. For the CDR3, the DNA is TGTGCCAGCAGTGAAGCGGGGCAGGGCTACGAGCAGTACTTC. It translates to CASSEAGQGYEQYF.

This chain connects TRBV6-2 or TRBV6-3 to TRBJ1-4; 8 bases map to TRBD1. With 2 bases clipped from V and 8 bases from J, the junction kept 13 bases outside the gene matches. CDR3 length: 17 amino acids. Germline CDR1 reads MNHEY; CDR2 reads SVGEGT. The CDR3 DNA reads as TGTGCCAGCAGTTACCCCCGACAGGGGAGGGTAGAGGAAAAACTGTTTTTT. Its protein is CASSYPRQGRVEEKLFF.

This chain joins TRBV5-1 and TRBJ2-3, with D perhaps TRBD1 (6 bases). Per germline, CDR1 SGHRS and CDR2 YFSETQ. The length of the CDR3 is 16 residues. V lost 4 bases to trimming and J lost 0 bases, with 15 bases between them. The CDR3 sequence is CASSRTGQTSTDTQYF. DNA of the CDR3: TGCGCCAGCAGCCGTACCGGACAGACTAGCACAGATACGCAGTATTTT. Based on the CDR3 plus reference TRBV5-1 and TRBJ2-3, the full variable domain is KAGVTQTPRYLIKTRGQQVTLSCSPISGHRSVSWYQQTPGQGLQFLFEYFSETQRNKGNFPGRFSGRQFSNSRSEMNVSTLELGDSALYLCASSRTGQTSTDTQYFGPGTRLTVL.

In its sample, this clone was seen once. V is TRBV12-3 or TRBV12-4 and J is TRBJ2-3, with a tentative D call TRBD1 (6 bases). The CDR3 has 13 amino acids. V was trimmed by 8 bases and J by 7 bases, leaving 16 bases between them. CDR3 sequence reads: CASLRGLENTQYF. In nucleotides, the CDR3 is TGTGCCAGCCTCAGGGGATTAGAAAATACGCAGTATTTT.

The V gene is TRBV28, the J gene TRBJ1-2; TRBD1 is a possible D gene (5 bases). This CDR3 contains 13 residues. CDR1 and CDR2 from the germline V gene are MDHEN and SYDVKM. With 7 bases removed from V and 2 bases from J, the gap between germline ends came to 11 bases. The CDR3 nucleotides read TGTGCCAGCAAGTTGGGGGGGAACTATGGCTACACCTTC. It encodes CASKLGGNYGYTF.

In its sample, this clone was seen a few times. V and J are TRBV23-1 and TRBJ2-3; D may be TRBD2 (5 bases). TRBV23-1 is an ORF, with its function uncertain. The V and J ends lost 1 base and 3 bases respectively, with 14 bases between them. This CDR3 region has 16 residues. The CDR3 loop is CASSQYGESGTDTQYF. DNA for the CDR3: TGCGCCAGCAGTCAATACGGAGAGTCGGGGACAGATACGCAGTATTTT.

V usage is TRBV5-5 and J usage is TRBJ2-2; 8 bases are a match to TRBD1. Germline CDR1 and CDR2: SGHKS and YYEKEE (reference sequence). This CDR3 spans 16 amino acids. Trimming took 0 bases from V and 1 from J; bases not matched to a gene: 2. The DNA for the CDR3 is TGTGCCAGCAGCTTGGTAGGGACAGGGAACACCGGGGAGCTGTTTTTT. Amino acid sequence: CASSLVGTGNTGELFF.

The chain carries TRBV5-4 and TRBJ1-1; 9 bases align to TRBD1. From germline, CDR1 is SGHNT and CDR2 YYREEE (reference sequence). This CDR3 comprises 15 residues. Unmatched junction bases numbered 6, after V lost 1 base and J lost 5 bases. CDR3 protein: CASSLRGQGMTEAFF. The CDR3 DNA is TGTGCCAGCAGCTTGAGAGGACAGGGGATGACTGAAGCTTTCTTT.

The chain joins TRBV28 to TRBJ2-7; perhaps TRBD2 as D (6 bases). There are 15 residues in the CDR3. Trimming left V 5 bases short and J 3 bases short, with 17 bases between. Germline lookup yields CDR1 MDHEN and CDR2 SYDVKM. CDR3 DNA sequence: TGTGCCAGCAGTCGTCTTTATAGCGGAGGCTACGAGCAGTACTTC. Amino acid sequence: CASSRLYSGGYEQYF.

V is TRBV5-1 and J is TRBJ1-4, with 8 bases matching TRBD1. Germline CDR1 reads SGHRS; CDR2 reads YFSETQ. J lost 6 bases, V lost 6 bases, and 7 bases had no gene match. This CDR3 is built from 14 residues. CDR3 nucleotide sequence: TGCGCCAGCAACCCAGGGGGCACGGATGAAAAACTGTTTTTT. This sequence encodes CASNPGGTDEKLFF.

Only one count was recorded for this clone. The rearrangement uses TRBV7-9 and TRBJ1-1; D ambiguous. The CDR3 contains 14 residues. Trimming removed 3 bases at V and 5 bases at J, with 13 bases between. Germline CDR1 reads SEHNR; CDR2 reads FQNEAQ (reference sequence). The CDR3: CASSLASSGTEAFF. CDR3 DNA sequence: TGTGCCAGCAGCTTGGCCTCCTCGGGGACTGAAGCTTTCTTT.

The genes are TRBV4-2 and TRBJ1-1; tentative D call: TRBD1 (5 bases). This CDR3 is built from 16 residues. V gave up 1 base and J gave up 1 base, with 13 bases separating them. The germline V gene encodes CDR1 LGHNA and CDR2 YNFKEQ. In DNA form, the CDR3 reads TGTGCCAGCAGCCAAGGGGTAGGCCAGGGGAACACTGAAGCTTTCTTT. As protein: CASSQGVGQGNTEAFF.

This clone was recorded a few times. The rearrangement uses TRBV9 and TRBJ2-7; perhaps TRBD2 as D (6 bases). Germline lookup yields CDR1 SGDLS and CDR2 YYNGEE. V gave up 0 bases and J gave up 2 bases, with 12 bases separating them. This CDR3 has 15 residues. The CDR3 sequence: CASSVEDSGPYEQYV. DNA for the CDR3: TGTGCCAGCAGCGTAGAAGATAGCGGCCCCTACGAGCAGTACGTC.

In its sample, this clone was seen many times. The chain uses TRBV6-6 and TRBJ1-5; D unresolved. The CDR3 is 13 amino acids. V was clipped by 3 bases and J by 7 bases, with 10 bases between them. Germline assignment: CDR1 MNHNY and CDR2 SVGAGI (reference sequence). The CDR3 region is CASSYGEEQPQHF. CDR3 sequence (DNA): TGTGCCAGCAGTTATGGGGAGGAACAGCCCCAGCATTTT.